This T cell receptor (beta chain) was observed in a study of CD8 T cells in Susac syndrome. After extraction with the RNeasy kit, 0.5 to 1 ug of the RNA was reverse transcribed using random hexamers. Across 54 Vbeta and 13 Jbeta, immunoSEQ multiplex PCR amplified TCR beta CDR3. TCRdb analysed the immunoSEQ multiplex PCR reads with MiXCR anew, one entry per CDR3 protein. Here the sample spans 210,000 or so distinct CDR3 sequences, roughly 92% being singletons. The CDR3 runs to 15 residues. From germline, CDR1 is MGHRA and CDR2 YSYEKL. V lost 5 bases, J lost 4 bases, and 10 bases stayed unmatched. Sequencing was performed on CD8+ T cells from PBMCs. This sequence joins TRBV4-1 and TRBJ1-1; 7 bases are shared with TRBD1. The TCR sequence derives from a human donor with multiple sclerosis. CDR3 residues: CASSDRRGPGTEAFF. Written as DNA, the CDR3 is TGCGCCAGCAGCGACAGGAGGGGGCCGGGCACTGAAGCTTTCTTT.